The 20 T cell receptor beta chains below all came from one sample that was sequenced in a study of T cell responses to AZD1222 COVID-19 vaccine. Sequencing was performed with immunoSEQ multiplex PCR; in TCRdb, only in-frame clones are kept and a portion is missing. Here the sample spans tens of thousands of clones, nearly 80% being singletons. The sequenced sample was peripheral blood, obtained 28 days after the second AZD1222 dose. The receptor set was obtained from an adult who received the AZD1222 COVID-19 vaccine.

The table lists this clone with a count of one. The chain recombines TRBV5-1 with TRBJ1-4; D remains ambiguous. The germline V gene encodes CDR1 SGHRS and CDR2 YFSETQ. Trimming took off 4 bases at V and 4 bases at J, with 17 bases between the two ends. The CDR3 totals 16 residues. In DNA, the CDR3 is TGCGCCAGCAGCCCCACCTTAACCGCGGGTAATGAAAAACTGTTTTTT. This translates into CASSPTLTAGNEKLFF. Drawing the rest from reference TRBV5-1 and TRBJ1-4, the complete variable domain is KAGVTQTPRYLIKTRGQQVTLSCSPISGHRSVSWYQQTPGQGLQFLFEYFSETQRNKGNFPGRFSGRQFSNSRSEMNVSTLELGDSALYLCASSPTLTAGNEKLFFGSGTQLSVL.

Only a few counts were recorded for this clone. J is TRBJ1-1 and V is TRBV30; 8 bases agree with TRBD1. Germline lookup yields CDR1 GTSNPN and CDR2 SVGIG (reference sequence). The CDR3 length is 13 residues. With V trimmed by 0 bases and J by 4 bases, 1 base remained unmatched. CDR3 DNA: TGTGCCTGGAGTGTAACAGGGGGCACTGAAGCTTTCTTT. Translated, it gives CAWSVTGGTEAFF.

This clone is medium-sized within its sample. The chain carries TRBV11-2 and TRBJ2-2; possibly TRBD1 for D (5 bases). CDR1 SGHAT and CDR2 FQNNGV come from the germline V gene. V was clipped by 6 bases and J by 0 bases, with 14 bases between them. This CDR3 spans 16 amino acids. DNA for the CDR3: TGTGCCAGCAGTCAAGACAGTTTCTCGAACACCGGGGAGCTGTTTTTT. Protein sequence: CASSQDSFSNTGELFF.

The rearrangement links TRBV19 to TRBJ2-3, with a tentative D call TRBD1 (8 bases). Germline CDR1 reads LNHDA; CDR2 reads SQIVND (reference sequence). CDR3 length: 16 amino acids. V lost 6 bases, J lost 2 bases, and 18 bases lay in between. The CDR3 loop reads CASRTRQGRDTDTQYF. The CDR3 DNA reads TGTGCCAGTAGAACCCGACAGGGGAGGGACACAGATACGCAGTATTTT.

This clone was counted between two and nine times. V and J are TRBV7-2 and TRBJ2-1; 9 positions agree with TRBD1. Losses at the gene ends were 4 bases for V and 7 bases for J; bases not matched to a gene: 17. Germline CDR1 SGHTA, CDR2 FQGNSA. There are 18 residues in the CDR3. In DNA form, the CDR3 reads TGTGCCAGCAGCTCGGCGCCTTACAGGGGGCGTGGAGGTAATGAGCAGTTCTTC. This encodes CASSSAPYRGRGGNEQFF. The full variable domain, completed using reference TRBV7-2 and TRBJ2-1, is GAGVSQSPSNKVTEKGKDVELRCDPISGHTALYWYRQSLGQGLEFLIYFQGNSAPDKSGLPSDRFSAERTGGSVSTLTIQRTQQEDSAVYLCASSSAPYRGRGGNEQFFGPGTRLTVL.

Here the CDR3 reads CASSPGTGKYGYTF. Here the CDR3 DNA reads TGTGCCAGCAGCCCCGGGACAGGGAAGTATGGCTACACCTTC. The chain has TRBV28 and TRBJ1-2, with 9 bases identical to TRBD1. V lost 6 bases, J lost 5 bases, and 7 bases stayed unmatched. CDR3 length: 14 residues. The germline gives CDR1 MDHEN, CDR2 SYDVKM.

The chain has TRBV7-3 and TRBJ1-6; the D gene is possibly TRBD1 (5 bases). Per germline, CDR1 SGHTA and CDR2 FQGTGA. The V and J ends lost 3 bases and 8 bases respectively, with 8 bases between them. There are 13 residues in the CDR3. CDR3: CASSLRGDSPLHF. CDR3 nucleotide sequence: TGTGCCAGCAGCTTGAGGGGCGATTCACCCCTCCACTTT.

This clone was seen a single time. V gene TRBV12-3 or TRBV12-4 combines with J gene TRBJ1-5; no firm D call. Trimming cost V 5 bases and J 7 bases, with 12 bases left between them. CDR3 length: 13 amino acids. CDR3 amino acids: CASSPPGNQPQHF. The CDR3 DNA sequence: TGTGCCAGCAGTCCGCCCGGGAACCAGCCCCAGCATTTT.

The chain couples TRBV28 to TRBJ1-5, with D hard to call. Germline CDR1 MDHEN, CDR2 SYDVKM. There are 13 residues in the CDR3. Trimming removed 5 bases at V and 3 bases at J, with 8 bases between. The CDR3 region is CASSTRNNQPQHF. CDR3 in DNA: TGTGCCAGCAGTACCAGAAACAATCAGCCCCAGCATTTT.

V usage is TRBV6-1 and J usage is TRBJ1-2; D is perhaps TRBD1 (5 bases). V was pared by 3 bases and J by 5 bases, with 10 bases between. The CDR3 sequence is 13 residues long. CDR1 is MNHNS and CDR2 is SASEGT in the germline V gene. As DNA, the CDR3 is TGTGCCAGCAGTGAGTCAGGGAGGTATGGCTACACCTTC. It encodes CASSESGRYGYTF.

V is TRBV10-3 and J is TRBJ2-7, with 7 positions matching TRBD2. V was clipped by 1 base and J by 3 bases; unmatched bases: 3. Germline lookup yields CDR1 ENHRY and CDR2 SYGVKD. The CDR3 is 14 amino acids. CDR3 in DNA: TGTGCCATCAGTGAGTGGTCGGGAGGCTACGAGCAGTACTTC. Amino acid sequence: CAISEWSGGYEQYF.

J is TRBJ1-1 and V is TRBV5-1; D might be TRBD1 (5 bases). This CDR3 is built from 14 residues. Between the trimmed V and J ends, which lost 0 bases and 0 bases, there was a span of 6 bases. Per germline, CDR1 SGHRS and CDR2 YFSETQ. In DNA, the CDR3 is TGCGCCAGCAGCTTGGAGGGGTTGAACACTGAAGCTTTCTTT. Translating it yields CASSLEGLNTEAFF.

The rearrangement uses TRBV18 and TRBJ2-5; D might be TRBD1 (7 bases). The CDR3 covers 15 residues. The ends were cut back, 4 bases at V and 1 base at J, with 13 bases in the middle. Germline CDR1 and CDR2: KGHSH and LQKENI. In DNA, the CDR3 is TGTGCCAGCTCACAGGTGCAGGGGGGCCAAGAGACCCAGTACTTC. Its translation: CASSQVQGGQETQYF.

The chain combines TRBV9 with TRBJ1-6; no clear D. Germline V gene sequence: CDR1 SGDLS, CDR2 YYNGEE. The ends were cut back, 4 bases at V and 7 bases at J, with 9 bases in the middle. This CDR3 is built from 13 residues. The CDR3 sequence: CASSLILNSPLHF. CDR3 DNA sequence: TGTGCCAGCAGCTTGATTCTGAATTCACCCCTCCACTTT.

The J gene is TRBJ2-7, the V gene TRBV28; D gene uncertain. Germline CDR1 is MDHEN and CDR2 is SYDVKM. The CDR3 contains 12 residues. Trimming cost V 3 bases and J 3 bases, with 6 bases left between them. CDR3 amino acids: CASSFQNYEQYV. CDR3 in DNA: TGTGCCAGCAGTTTTCAGAACTACGAGCAGTACGTC.

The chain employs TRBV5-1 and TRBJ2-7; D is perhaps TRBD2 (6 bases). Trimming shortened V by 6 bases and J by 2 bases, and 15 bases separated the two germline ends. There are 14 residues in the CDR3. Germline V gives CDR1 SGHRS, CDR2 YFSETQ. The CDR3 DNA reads TGCGCCAGCATTGGGAGGCAGATGCCCTACGAGCAGTACTTC. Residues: CASIGRQMPYEQYF.

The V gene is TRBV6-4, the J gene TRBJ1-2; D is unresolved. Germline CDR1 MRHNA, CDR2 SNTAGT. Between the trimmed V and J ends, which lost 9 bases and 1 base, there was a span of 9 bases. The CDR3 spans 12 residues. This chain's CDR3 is CARWTDNYGYTF. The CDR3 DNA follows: TGTGCCAGGTGGACGGATAACTATGGCTACACCTTC.

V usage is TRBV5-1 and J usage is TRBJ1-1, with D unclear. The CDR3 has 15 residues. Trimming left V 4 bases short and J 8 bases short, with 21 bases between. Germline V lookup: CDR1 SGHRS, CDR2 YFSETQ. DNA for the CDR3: TGCGCCAGCAGCCCAGATGTCCGGGTCGGAGGGGAAGCTTTCTTT. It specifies CASSPDVRVGGEAFF. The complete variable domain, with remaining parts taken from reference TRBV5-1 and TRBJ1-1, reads KAGVTQTPRYLIKTRGQQVTLSCSPISGHRSVSWYQQTPGQGLQFLFEYFSETQRNKGNFPGRFSGRQFSNSRSEMNVSTLELGDSALYLCASSPDVRVGGEAFFGQGTRLTVV.

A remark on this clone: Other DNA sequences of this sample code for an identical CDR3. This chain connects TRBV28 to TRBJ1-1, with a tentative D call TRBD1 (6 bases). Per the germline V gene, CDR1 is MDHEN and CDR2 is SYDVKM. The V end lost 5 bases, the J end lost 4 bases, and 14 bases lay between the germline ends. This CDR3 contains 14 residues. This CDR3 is CASSPGGSGTEAFF. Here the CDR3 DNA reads TGTGCCAGCAGTCCCGGGGGCAGTGGCACTGAAGCTTTCTTT.

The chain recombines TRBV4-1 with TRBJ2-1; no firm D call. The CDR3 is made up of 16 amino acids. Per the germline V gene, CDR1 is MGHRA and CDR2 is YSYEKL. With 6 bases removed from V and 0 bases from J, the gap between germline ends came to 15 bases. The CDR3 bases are TGCGCCAGCAGATTTGAGGTGTTGAGCTCCTACAATGAGCAGTTCTTC. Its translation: CASRFEVLSSYNEQFF.